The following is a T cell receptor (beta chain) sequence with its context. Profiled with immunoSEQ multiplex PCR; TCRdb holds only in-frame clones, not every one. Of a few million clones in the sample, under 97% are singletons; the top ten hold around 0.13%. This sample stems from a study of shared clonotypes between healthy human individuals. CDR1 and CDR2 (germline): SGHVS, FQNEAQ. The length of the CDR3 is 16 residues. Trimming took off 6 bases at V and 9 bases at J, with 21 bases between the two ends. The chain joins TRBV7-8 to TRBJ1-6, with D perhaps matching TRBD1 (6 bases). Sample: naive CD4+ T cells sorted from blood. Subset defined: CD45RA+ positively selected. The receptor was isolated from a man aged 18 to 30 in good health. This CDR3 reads CASSLISTGLGSPLHF. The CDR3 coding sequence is TGTGCCAGCAGTTTAATCTCTACAGGGTTGGGTTCACCCCTCCACTTT.